This T cell receptor (beta chain) emerged from a study of blood T cell repertoires in COVID-19. The germline CDR1 and CDR2 sequences are SGHRS and YFSETQ. After removal of 0 bases from V and 2 bases from J, the junction contained 4 bases not matched to a gene. The CDR3 contains 15 residues. Assay used: immunoSEQ multiplex PCR; TCRdb lists only in-frame clones, some missing. The repertoire holds hundreds of thousands of clones, with roughly four fifths as singletons. The TCR sequence derives from a man older than 75 with acute or convalescent COVID-19. V gene TRBV5-1 combines with J gene TRBJ2-7, with 8 bases lining up with TRBD1. The sequenced material came from peripheral blood. CDR3 amino acids: CASSLGGTGTYEQYF. For the CDR3, the DNA is TGCGCCAGCAGCTTGGGAGGGACAGGCACCTACGAGCAGTACTTC.